This T cell receptor beta chain comes out of a study of blood T cell repertoires in COVID-19. With V trimmed by 4 bases and J by 3 bases, 10 bases remained unmatched. The CDR3 is made up of 17 amino acids. Germline V gene sequence: CDR1 SGDLS, CDR2 YYNGEE. The table lists this clone with a count of one. Profiling relied on immunoSEQ multiplex PCR, and the TCRdb table lists in-frame clones only, not all of them. The sample shows about 140,000 clones, 75% to 85% of them seen only once. This clonotype originated in a man in his forties or fifties with acute or convalescent COVID-19. Sequenced material: peripheral blood. V is TRBV9 and J is TRBJ2-2; 9 bases are shared with TRBD2. CDR3 region: CASSPLAGHLDTGELFF. The DNA of the CDR3 is TGTGCCAGCAGCCCCCTAGCGGGGCATCTCGACACCGGGGAGCTGTTTTTT.